The clone carrying this T cell receptor (beta chain) has ten or more counts. Its specificity is not known. This sample stems from a study of metastatic and nonmetastatic thyroid tumors. Study-level background: Peripheral blood and tumor or nodule samples from malignant and benign thyroid patients were compared. Study-level findings and limits: When malignant thyroid tumors were compared with benign nodules, TCR beta diversity was reportedly significantly higher in the malignant tumors. This held in both blood and tumor samples.

Nobody among the patients had been given any treatment before thyroid surgery. In the original workflow: Clinicopathological groups differed in CDR3, with these differences serving to build a distant-metastasis classifier for papillary thyroid cancer. TCRdb re-called the PCR reads through MiXCR. The V and J calls come from TCRdb's annotation, not from the publication. The sample has under 95,000 clones; roughly 12% are singletons. Germline V gene lookup returns CDR1 GTSNPN and CDR2 SVGIG (reference sequence). The CDR3 consists of 14 residues. With 3 bases clipped from V and 4 bases from J, the junction kept 7 bases outside the gene matches.

The V call is TRBV30, the J call TRBJ2-7; 9 bases line up with TRBD1. Sequencing input: blood. This TCR was sampled from a female donor with papillary thyroid cancer or a benign thyroid nodule (not recorded which). Some clones in this sample may be carry-over from other donors' samples. In DNA, the CDR3 is TGTGCCTGGAGCCATGGGACAGGGAGGTACGAGCAGTACTTC. This encodes CAWSHGTGRYEQYF. Full variable domain (outside the CDR3, taken from reference TRBV30 and TRBJ2-7): SQTIHQWPATLVQPVGSPLSLECTVEGTSNPNLYWYRQAAGRGLQLLFYSVGIGQISSEVPQNLSASRPQDRQFILSSKKLLLSDSGFYLCAWSHGTGRYEQYFGPGTRLTVT.